Here is one T cell receptor beta chain with its context. The CDR3 totals 13 residues. CDR1 and CDR2 (germline): WSHSY, SAAADI. V lost 1 base, J lost 7 bases, and 11 bases lay in between. The table came from immunoSEQ multiplex PCR; TCRdb's copy has only in-frame clones and leaves some out. The sample lists over 400,000 clones; about 96% were seen once. This entry is derived from a study of shared clonotypes between healthy human individuals. The chain carries TRBV10-2 and TRBJ2-7; weak D call: TRBD1 (5 bases). Sequenced: naive CD4+ T cells sorted from blood. Subset meaning: CD45RA+ positively selected. The clonotype was recovered from a woman aged 25 to 39 in good health. DNA of the CDR3: TGCGCCAGCAGTGAGTATCAGGGCTGGGAGCAGTACTTC. Protein product: CASSEYQGWEQYF.